These 27 T cell receptor beta chains came from one sample sequenced in a study of T cell responses to AZD1222 COVID-19 vaccine. Here immunoSEQ multiplex PCR was the method, and the copy in TCRdb shows in-frame clones only, minus some. The sample lists about 210,000 clones; less than 95% were seen once. The sample here was peripheral blood, taken 28 days after the second dose of the MenACWY control vaccine. These receptors all stem from an adult who received the MenACWY meningococcal vaccine as a control.

The chain links TRBV10-3 to TRBJ2-7, with 8 bases fitting TRBD1. This CDR3 region has 14 residues. CDR1 is ENHRY and CDR2 is SYGVKD in the germline V gene. The junction had 7 bases not matched to a gene; V was cut back by 6 bases and J by 3 bases. The CDR3 DNA reads as TGTGCCATCAGAGGACAGGGTCTTGGCTACGAGCAGTACTTC. Protein sequence: CAIRGQGLGYEQYF.

The gene calls are TRBV5-1 and TRBJ1-2, with a tentative D call TRBD1 (5 bases). Trimming shortened V by 0 bases and J by 2 bases, and 11 bases separated the two germline ends. The germline V gene has CDR1 SGHRS and CDR2 YFSETQ. This CDR3 is 15 amino acids long. The CDR3 region has the DNA TGCGCCAGCAGCTTGGCCCCGGGGCTCAACTATGGCTACACCTTC. Translation: CASSLAPGLNYGYTF.

This clone was found once. The rearrangement links TRBV28 to TRBJ1-1; 7 bases fit TRBD1. Looked up from germline, CDR1 is MDHEN and CDR2 is SYDVKM. The CDR3 runs to 15 residues. V shed 4 bases and J 4 bases; nucleotides not matched to a gene: 9. The CDR3 loop is CASSSARQGGTEAFF. The DNA for the CDR3 is TGTGCCAGCAGTTCGGCCCGACAGGGAGGCACTGAAGCTTTCTTT.

This chain connects TRBV11-2 to TRBJ2-5, with TRBD2 matching 9 bases. The CDR3 has 17 amino acids. The V gene's germline CDR1 is SGHAT and CDR2 FQNNGV. J was trimmed by 5 bases and V by 1 base; bases with no gene match: 11. This CDR3 is CASSLVARGGRGETQYF. In DNA, the CDR3 is TGTGCCAGCAGCTTAGTGGCGCGGGGGGGCCGAGGGGAGACCCAGTACTTC.

The CDR3 DNA sequence: TGTGCCAGCAGCCCGCGGAGGAGCTCCTACGAGCAGTACTTC. Protein: CASSPRRSSYEQYF. This chain joins TRBV6-5 and TRBJ2-7, with D perhaps matching TRBD2 (5 bases). The CDR3 totals 14 residues. CDR1 and CDR2 from the germline V gene are MNHEY and SVGAGI. Trimming cost V 6 bases and J 0 bases, with 12 bases left between them.

This clone was recorded once. J is TRBJ2-7 and V is TRBV27; TRBD1 is a possible D gene (8 bases). The CDR3 sequence is 15 residues long. Trimming took 5 bases from V and 7 from J, leaving 21 bases between them. Germline V gene lookup returns CDR1 MNHEY and CDR2 SMNVEV (reference sequence). Here the CDR3 reads CASSQTPGQGGEQYF. The DNA of the CDR3 is TGTGCCAGCAGTCAAACCCCAGGACAGGGAGGGGAGCAGTACTTC.

The chain has TRBV28 and TRBJ1-3, with D hard to call. Germline CDR1 MDHEN, CDR2 SYDVKM. This CDR3 comprises 10 residues. The V end was cut by 3 bases, the J end by 8 bases, with 2 bases between. CDR3 sequence reads: CASSFDTIYF. The CDR3 nucleotides are TGTGCCAGCAGTTTTGACACCATATATTTT.

The chain recombines TRBV5-1 with TRBJ2-5; 8 nucleotides agree with TRBD1. The V gene's germline CDR1 is SGHRS and CDR2 YFSETQ. Germline trimming cut 9 bases from V and 3 bases from J; bases unmatched to any gene: 7. This CDR3 is 13 amino acids long. Here the CDR3 reads CATGGQGEETQYF. CDR3 nucleotides: TGCGCCACCGGCGGACAGGGTGAAGAGACCCAGTACTTC.

J is TRBJ2-1 and V is TRBV5-1; D may be TRBD1 or TRBD2 (5 bases each). The germline V gene has CDR1 SGHRS and CDR2 YFSETQ. V lost 6 bases to trimming and J lost 5 bases, with 9 bases between them. The CDR3 loop spans 12 amino acids. DNA for the CDR3: TGCGCCAGCACTGGGGGTAACAATGAGCAGTTCTTC. Translated, it gives CASTGGNNEQFF.

V usage is TRBV30 and J usage is TRBJ2-2; D uncertain. Trimming removed 2 bases at V and 4 bases at J, with 11 bases between. The CDR3 is 14 amino acids. CDR1 GTSNPN and CDR2 SVGIG come from the germline V gene (reference sequence). The CDR3 DNA reads TGTGCCTGGAGTCGTGACTCCCTCACCGGGGAGCTGTTTTTT. Its translation is CAWSRDSLTGELFF.

V and J are TRBV28 and TRBJ2-7, with a weak D call TRBD1 (6 bases). Trimming removed 3 bases at V and 3 bases at J, with 12 bases between. Germline lookup yields CDR1 MDHEN and CDR2 SYDVKM. CDR3 size: 14 residues. DNA of the CDR3: TGTGCCAGCAGTTTTCTCCGGACAGACTACGAGCAGTACTTC. Translated: CASSFLRTDYEQYF.

The chain links TRBV6-2 or TRBV6-3 to TRBJ1-5; 10 nucleotides agree with TRBD1. Trimming took 6 bases from V and 2 from J; bases not matched to a gene: 10. This CDR3 has 17 amino acids. Looked up from germline, CDR1 is MNHEY and CDR2 is SVGEGT. The CDR3 loop is CASSYPGTGDGNQPQHF. Here the CDR3 DNA reads TGTGCCAGCAGCTATCCCGGGACAGGGGACGGCAATCAGCCCCAGCATTTT.

The chain recombines TRBV27 with TRBJ1-2, with D unresolved. V was pared by 5 bases and J by 4 bases, with 14 bases between. Per the germline V gene, CDR1 is MNHEY and CDR2 is SMNVEV (reference sequence). This CDR3 has 14 residues. CDR3 residues: CASSSDTRGYGYTF. The CDR3 region has the DNA TGTGCCAGCAGTAGTGACACGCGGGGCTATGGCTACACCTTC.

The chain has TRBV5-1 and TRBJ2-7; 9 positions agree with TRBD2. Per germline, CDR1 SGHRS and CDR2 YFSETQ. This CDR3 has 15 residues. The trim removed 1 base at V and 6 bases at J, leaving 8 bases unmatched. CDR3 amino acids: CASSLKAGGFSEQYF. DNA of the CDR3: TGCGCCAGCAGCTTGAAAGCGGGAGGATTTTCCGAGCAGTACTTC. Full variable domain (rest looked up from reference TRBV5-1 and TRBJ2-7): KAGVTQTPRYLIKTRGQQVTLSCSPISGHRSVSWYQQTPGQGLQFLFEYFSETQRNKGNFPGRFSGRQFSNSRSEMNVSTLELGDSALYLCASSLKAGGFSEQYFGPGTRLTVT.

V usage is TRBV29-1 and J usage is TRBJ2-3; 7 bases are a match to TRBD1. Germline-derived CDR1 and CDR2 are SQVTM and ANQGSEA. The V gene end was trimmed by 3 bases and the J gene end by 5 bases; junction bases not matched to a gene: 17. CDR3 length equals 17 residues. DNA of the CDR3: TGCAGCGTTGATAGGTTTTGGACCGACAGGGAAGAAGATACGCAGTATTTT. This translates into CSVDRFWTDREEDTQYF.

This chain links TRBV20-1 with TRBJ2-4; D possibly uses TRBD1 or TRBD2 (5 bases each). V lost 3 bases to trimming and J lost 10 bases, with 13 bases between them. Germline CDR1 and CDR2: DFQATT and SNEGSKA (reference sequence). The CDR3 is made up of 12 amino acids. The chain's CDR3 is CSASRGEWIQYF. The CDR3 DNA follows: TGCAGTGCTAGTAGGGGAGAATGGATTCAGTACTTC.

This sequence joins TRBV5-1 and TRBJ2-7; 7 bases map to TRBD1. After removal of 7 bases from V and 5 bases from J, the junction contained 12 bases not matched to a gene. The germline gives CDR1 SGHRS, CDR2 YFSETQ. This CDR3 has 14 amino acids. The CDR3 protein is CASGTQGSLNEQYF. The CDR3 bases are TGCGCCAGCGGGACACAGGGGTCTTTGAACGAGCAGTACTTC.

The chain couples TRBV4-2 to TRBJ2-3; the match to TRBD2 covers 10 bases. This CDR3 comprises 17 residues. Germline CDR1 reads LGHNA; CDR2 reads YNFKEQ. J gave up 2 bases and V 4 bases, and 9 bases lay outside the gene matches. CDR3 region: CASSRDELAGNTDTQYF. Here the CDR3 DNA reads TGTGCCAGCAGCCGCGATGAACTAGCGGGGAACACAGATACGCAGTATTTT.

The rearrangement uses TRBV19 and TRBJ2-3, with 8 bases lining up with TRBD2. Trimming at V came to 4 bases and at J to 2 bases, leaving 2 bases not matched to a gene. CDR3 length: 14 residues. Germline V gene lookup returns CDR1 LNHDA and CDR2 SQIVND (reference sequence). CDR3 sequence reads: CASSKGLATDTQYF. CDR3 bases: TGTGCCAGTAGTAAAGGACTAGCCACAGATACGCAGTATTTT.

V is TRBV6-5 and J is TRBJ1-4; D gene ambiguous. This CDR3 has 14 amino acids. Trimming took off 7 bases at V and 0 bases at J, with 9 bases between the two ends. The V gene's germline CDR1 is MNHEY and CDR2 SVGAGI. CDR3 in amino acids: CASKPTSTNEKLFF. The CDR3 bases are TGTGCCAGCAAACCTACATCAACTAATGAAAAACTGTTTTTT.

The CDR3 loop is CASSVVEGSGYTF. CDR3 DNA sequence: TGTGCCAGCAGCGTAGTTGAAGGGAGTGGCTACACCTTC. The rearrangement uses TRBV9 and TRBJ1-2; D remains unclear. This CDR3 region has 13 residues. Trimming removed 0 bases at V and 7 bases at J, with 10 bases between. Germline CDR1 is SGDLS and CDR2 is YYNGEE.

The gene calls are TRBV4-3 and TRBJ1-6, with a weak D call TRBD1 (6 bases). Germline V gives CDR1 LGHNA, CDR2 YSLEER. This CDR3 comprises 18 residues. Trimming removed 0 bases from V and 6 bases from J, with 18 bases in between. The DNA of the CDR3 is TGCGCCAGCAGCCAAGATTTTACCAGGGGACCGGGTAATTCACCCCTCCACTTT. Translating it yields CASSQDFTRGPGNSPLHF.

This chain joins TRBV7-9 and TRBJ1-5, with TRBD1 matching over 8 bases. With 5 bases clipped from V and 2 bases from J, the junction kept 2 bases outside the gene matches. The germline CDR1 and CDR2 sequences are SEHNR and FQNEAQ (reference sequence). CDR3 length equals 14 residues. In DNA form, the CDR3 reads TGTGCCAGCAGCGCGACAGGGGGCAATCAGCCCCAGCATTTT. Translated: CASSATGGNQPQHF.

The chain links TRBV5-6 to TRBJ2-7, with D tentatively TRBD2 (6 bases). The V end was cut by 1 base, the J end by 2 bases, with 7 bases between. There are 13 residues in the CDR3. Germline V CDR1 and CDR2: SGHDT, YYEEEE. The CDR3 region is CASSLLAAYEQYF. The CDR3 DNA is TGTGCCAGCAGCTTGTTAGCGGCCTACGAGCAGTACTTC.

The J gene is TRBJ1-5, the V gene TRBV2, with D perhaps matching TRBD1 (5 bases). This CDR3 comprises 14 residues. Germline V gives CDR1 SNHLY, CDR2 FYNNEI. V lost 3 bases and J 6 bases, leaving 12 bases between the germline ends. CDR3 DNA sequence: TGTGCCAGCAGTGATTGGAGACAGTTTCAGCCCCAGCATTTT. It specifies CASSDWRQFQPQHF. The entire variable domain, with the rest obtained from reference TRBV2 and TRBJ1-5, is as follows: EPEVTQTPSHQVTQMGQEVILRCVPISNHLYFYWYRQILGQKVEFLVSFYNNEISEKSEIFDDQFSVERPDGSNFTLKIRSTKLEDSAMYFCASSDWRQFQPQHFGDGTRLSIL.

In its sample, this clone was seen once. The chain employs TRBV2 and TRBJ2-2; 9 positions agree with TRBD2. This CDR3 region has 15 residues. From germline, CDR1 is SNHLY and CDR2 FYNNEI. Trimming took 8 bases from V and 5 from J; bases not matched to a gene: 9. This chain's CDR3 is CASHVPGLATGELFF. In DNA form, the CDR3 reads TGTGCCAGCCACGTTCCGGGACTAGCAACCGGGGAGCTGTTTTTT. Full variable domain (outside the CDR3, taken from reference TRBV2 and TRBJ2-2): EPEVTQTPSHQVTQMGQEVILRCVPISNHLYFYWYRQILGQKVEFLVSFYNNEISEKSEIFDDQFSVERPDGSNFTLKIRSTKLEDSAMYFCASHVPGLATGELFFGEGSRLTVL.

The chain uses TRBV24-1 and TRBJ2-1; a weak D match, TRBD2 (7 bases). Germline V gene lookup returns CDR1 KGHDR and CDR2 SFDVKD. The CDR3 spans 15 residues. Trimming left V 6 bases short and J 7 bases short, with 18 bases between. For the CDR3, the DNA is TGTGCCACCAGTCAGGACGCCCGGGGGGCTAATGAGCAGTTCTTC. Translating gives CATSQDARGANEQFF.